These 22 T cell receptor beta chains originate from one sample sequenced in a study of CD8 T cells in ankylosing spondylitis. TCRdb reprocessed the 5' RACE reads via MiXCR and lists one record per CDR3 protein. The table has 250,000 to 300,000 distinct CDR3 sequences, around 20% seen once. The sample consisted of blood, either unsorted or a sorted T cell fraction (not recorded which). These receptors originate from a male donor with ankylosing spondylitis or in good health (not recorded which).

The V gene is TRBV5-6, the J gene TRBJ2-7; TRBD1 agrees at 8 bases. This CDR3 comprises 15 residues. Trimming removed 2 bases from V and 2 bases from J; junction bases left unmatched: 6. Germline CDR1 is SGHDT and CDR2 is YYEEEE. Here the CDR3 DNA reads TGTGCCAGCAGCTTCCGACAGGGGCCAACCTACGAGCAGTACGTC. Translation: CASSFRQGPTYEQYV.

The rearrangement uses TRBV7-2 and TRBJ1-3; D is possibly TRBD1 (6 bases). V lost 8 bases to trimming and J lost 0 bases, with 14 bases between them. The CDR3 runs 15 residues. CDR1 is SGHTA and CDR2 is FQGNSA in the germline V gene. This chain's CDR3 is CASSPWTASGNTIYF. In nucleotides, the CDR3 is TGTGCCAGCTCCCCTTGGACAGCCTCTGGAAACACCATATATTTT.

J is TRBJ2-2 and V is TRBV9; 8 positions match TRBD1. The CDR3 length is 16 residues. The germline V gene has CDR1 SGDLS and CDR2 YYNGEE. After removal of 1 base from V and 7 bases from J, the junction contained 9 bases not matched to a gene. CDR3 amino acids: CASSVTGQGRGGELFF. CDR3 coding DNA: TGTGCCAGCAGCGTAACCGGACAGGGCCGGGGCGGGGAGCTGTTTTTT.

The rearrangement links TRBV10-3 to TRBJ2-6; D gene unclear. The CDR3 is made up of 15 amino acids. The V end lost 6 bases, the J end lost 0 bases, and 9 bases lay between the germline ends. Germline V gene lookup returns CDR1 ENHRY and CDR2 SYGVKD. CDR3 DNA: TGTGCCATCAGCTACTCTCTCTCTGGGGCCAACGTCCTGACTTTC. It yields the protein CAISYSLSGANVLTF.

This clonotype was counted a few times. V usage is TRBV4-1 and J usage is TRBJ2-2; D might be TRBD1 (6 bases). Germline CDR1 reads MGHRA; CDR2 reads YSYEKL. Between the trimmed V and J ends, which lost 0 bases and 2 bases, there was a span of 10 bases. This CDR3 is built from 16 residues. CDR3 loop: CASSQEGRGNTGELFF. DNA of the CDR3: TGCGCCAGCAGCCAAGAAGGCAGGGGAAACACCGGGGAGCTGTTTTTT.

This clonotype was observed many times. The chain has TRBV18 and TRBJ2-2, with 7 nucleotides matching TRBD2. Germline values: CDR1 KGHSH, CDR2 LQKENI. The V and J ends lost 2 bases and 3 bases, in that order; junction bases with no gene match: 6. This CDR3 has 16 residues. The chain's CDR3 is CASSPTAGVHTGELFF. The CDR3 DNA reads as TGTGCCAGCTCACCAACGGCGGGGGTCCACACCGGGGAGCTGTTTTTT.

The chain uses TRBV19 and TRBJ2-3; D is uncertain. CDR3 size: 18 residues. Germline V lookup: CDR1 LNHDA, CDR2 SQIVND (reference sequence). Trimming took 3 bases from V and 3 from J, leaving 22 bases between them. As DNA, the CDR3 is TGTGCCAGTAGTATCGGACCAGGTTTTGGCGCTCGAACAGATACGCAGTATTTT. This gives the protein CASSIGPGFGARTDTQYF.

This rearrangement joins TRBV5-5 to TRBJ2-7; tentatively, D is TRBD1 (6 bases). Trimming left V 2 bases short and J 0 bases short, with 9 bases between. This CDR3 is 14 amino acids long. The germline V gene encodes CDR1 SGHKS and CDR2 YYEKEE (reference sequence). DNA of the CDR3: TGTGCCAGCAGCTTTACAGGGAGCTCCTACGAGCAGTACGTC. As protein: CASSFTGSSYEQYV.

The rearrangement links TRBV11-2 to TRBJ2-2; possible D gene TRBD2, 7 bases. Germline V gene lookup returns CDR1 SGHAT and CDR2 FQNNGV. This CDR3 is 17 amino acids long. V gave up 7 bases and J gave up 5 bases, with 23 bases separating them. The CDR3, as DNA: TGTGCCAGCACCTGGAGGGTCAGGGGAGCGGGGACCGGGGAGCTGTTTTTT. Its translation: CASTWRVRGAGTGELFF.

This chain joins TRBV29-1 and TRBJ2-3; D possibly corresponds to TRBD1 (5 bases). Germline V gives CDR1 SQVTM, CDR2 ANQGSEA. The CDR3 is 11 amino acids. Trimming pared 6 bases from V and 5 bases from J, leaving 9 bases between. CDR3 nucleotides: TGCAGCGTGAGAACAGGAGATACGCAGTATTTT. Its translation is CSVRTGDTQYF.

In this sample, this clonotype turned up a few times. The chain combines TRBV21-1 with TRBJ2-7. TRBV21-1 is a pseudogene locus. This CDR3 has 15 amino acids. In nucleotides, the CDR3 is TGTGCCAGCAGAGTCATTTGGCTCAGAGCCTACGAGCAGTACGTC. This sequence encodes CASRVIWLRAYEQYV.

This clonotype was found many times. This chain connects TRBV27 to TRBJ2-3, with TRBD1 identical over 9 bases. CDR1 and CDR2 from the germline V gene are MNHEY and SMNVEV (reference sequence). J gave up 2 bases and V 2 bases, and 11 bases lay outside the gene matches. This CDR3 contains 18 residues. In DNA form, the CDR3 reads TGTGCCAGCAGTTTAAAGGGACCGGGACAGGGCTACACAGATACGCAGTATTTT. Its translation: CASSLKGPGQGYTDTQYF.

The CDR3 reads CASSEAEAEGEKLFF. CDR3 sequence (DNA): TGTGCCAGCAGTGAAGCCGAGGCCGAGGGTGAAAAACTGTTTTTT. The chain recombines TRBV25-1 with TRBJ1-4; D is unclear. Looked up from germline, CDR1 is MGHDK and CDR2 is SYGVNS. The length of the CDR3 is 15 residues. V gave up 2 bases and J gave up 7 bases, with 14 bases separating them.

This sequence joins TRBV20-1 and TRBJ2-5; 9 positions match TRBD2. Germline V CDR1 and CDR2: DFQATT, SNEGSKA (reference sequence). V lost 6 bases and J lost 5; bases outside the gene matches: 10. There are 14 residues in the CDR3. CDR3 protein: CSAEARGGVETQYF. For the CDR3, the DNA is TGCAGTGCCGAAGCGCGGGGGGGCGTGGAGACCCAGTACTTC.

This clonotype occurred a few times. The CDR3 coding sequence is TGTGCCAGCAGCTCCGGGACTGCGCAGTATTTT. Translation: CASSSGTAQYF. J is TRBJ2-3 and V is TRBV12-3 or TRBV12-4; D perhaps matches TRBD2 (6 bases). The CDR3 sequence is 11 residues long. V was trimmed by 6 bases and J by 10 bases, leaving 11 bases between them.

This clonotype has just a few counts. The chain has TRBV20-1 and TRBJ2-1; D not resolved. The CDR3 is 13 residues long. Trimming removed 4 bases at V and 5 bases at J, with 12 bases between. Germline V lookup: CDR1 DFQATT, CDR2 SNEGSKA (reference sequence). CDR3 nucleotide sequence: TGCAGTGCTAAAGAAAGGCCGAACAATGAGCAGTTCTTC. Translated: CSAKERPNNEQFF.

The gene calls are TRBV5-1 and TRBJ2-1; TRBD1 might be the D (5 bases). CDR3 length equals 13 residues. Germline CDR1 and CDR2: SGHRS and YFSETQ. V was shortened by 4 bases and J by 4 bases, with 9 bases between the two germline ends. CDR3 loop: CASSEQGYNEQFF. The CDR3 region has the DNA TGCGCCAGCAGCGAGCAGGGTTACAATGAGCAGTTCTTC.

The J gene is TRBJ1-2, the V gene TRBV6-5, with 8 positions matching TRBD1. V lost 2 bases and J lost 4; bases outside the gene matches: 6. Germline lookup yields CDR1 MNHEY and CDR2 SVGAGI. This CDR3 has 15 amino acids. The DNA of the CDR3 is TGTGCCAGCAGTTACGACAGGGGCCTATCCTATGGCTACACCTTC. Its translation is CASSYDRGLSYGYTF.

This clonotype was observed a handful of times. The chain recombines TRBV12-3 or TRBV12-4 with TRBJ1-3; D remains unclear. The CDR3 is 15 residues long. V shed 3 bases and J shed 0 bases, with 9 bases lying between them. CDR3 bases: TGTGCCAGCAGTTTCGGACGGAGCTCTGGAAACACCATATATTTT. It yields the protein CASSFGRSSGNTIYF.

This clonotype was found many times. V is TRBV9 and J is TRBJ2-2; 7 bases agree with TRBD2. V shed 0 bases, J shed 4 bases, and the junction held 6 bases outside the gene matches. This CDR3 has 16 amino acids. Germline CDR1 is SGDLS and CDR2 is YYNGEE. The CDR3 protein is CASSVGGTTTTGELFF. The CDR3 bases are TGTGCCAGCAGCGTAGGGGGGACTACGACCACCGGGGAGCTGTTTTTT.

This clonotype was observed many times. This chain links TRBV7-3 with TRBJ2-1, with 9 bases identical to TRBD1. The germline gives CDR1 SGHTA, CDR2 FQGTGA. Trimming removed 3 bases from V and 4 bases from J; junction bases left unmatched: 4. The CDR3 runs 15 residues. CDR3 region: CASSFSGQGYNEQFF. The CDR3 nucleotides are TGTGCCAGCAGCTTCTCGGGACAGGGATACAATGAGCAGTTCTTC.

In this sample, this clonotype turned up many times. The chain couples TRBV5-1 to TRBJ1-2; no reliable D call. Trimming took 0 bases from V and 4 from J, leaving 13 bases between them. The CDR3 is 15 residues long. The germline gives CDR1 SGHRS, CDR2 YFSETQ. The CDR3 region is CASSLETRVTYGYTF. CDR3 nucleotide sequence: TGCGCCAGCAGCTTGGAAACAAGGGTGACCTATGGCTACACCTTC.